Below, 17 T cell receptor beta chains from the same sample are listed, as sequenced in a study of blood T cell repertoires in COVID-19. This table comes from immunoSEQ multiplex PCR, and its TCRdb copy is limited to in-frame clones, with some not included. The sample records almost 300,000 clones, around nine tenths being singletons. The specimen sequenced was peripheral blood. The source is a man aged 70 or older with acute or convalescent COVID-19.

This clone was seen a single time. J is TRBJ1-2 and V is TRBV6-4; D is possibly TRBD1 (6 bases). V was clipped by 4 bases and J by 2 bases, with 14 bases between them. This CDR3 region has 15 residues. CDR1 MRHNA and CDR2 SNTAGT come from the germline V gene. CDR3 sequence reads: CASSADSGPNYGYTF. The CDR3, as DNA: TGTGCCAGCAGTGCGGACAGTGGCCCAAACTATGGCTACACCTTC.

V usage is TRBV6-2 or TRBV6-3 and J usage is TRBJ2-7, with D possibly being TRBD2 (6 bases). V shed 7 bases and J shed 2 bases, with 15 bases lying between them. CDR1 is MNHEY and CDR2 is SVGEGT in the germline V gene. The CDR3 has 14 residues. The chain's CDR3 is CASNPSGSPYEQYF. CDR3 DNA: TGTGCCAGCAACCCAAGCGGGTCTCCCTACGAGCAGTACTTC.

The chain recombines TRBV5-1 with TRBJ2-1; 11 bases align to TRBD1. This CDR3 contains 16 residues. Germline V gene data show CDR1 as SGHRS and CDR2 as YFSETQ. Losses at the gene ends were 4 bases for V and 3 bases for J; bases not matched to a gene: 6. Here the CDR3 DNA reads TGCGCCAGCAGCAACCCCGGGACAGGGGGCTACAATGAGCAGTTCTTC. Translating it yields CASSNPGTGGYNEQFF.

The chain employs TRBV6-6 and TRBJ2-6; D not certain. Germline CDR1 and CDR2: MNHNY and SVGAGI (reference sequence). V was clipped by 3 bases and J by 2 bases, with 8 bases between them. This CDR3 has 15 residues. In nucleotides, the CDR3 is TGTGCCAGCAGTTATCAGAAACCTGGGGCCAACGTCCTGACTTTC. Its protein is CASSYQKPGANVLTF.

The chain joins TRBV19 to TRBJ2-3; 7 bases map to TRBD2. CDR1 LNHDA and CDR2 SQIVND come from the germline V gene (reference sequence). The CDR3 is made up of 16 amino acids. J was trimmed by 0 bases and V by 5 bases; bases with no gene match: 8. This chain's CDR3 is CASSPDLGGSTDTQYF. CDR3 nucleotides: TGTGCCAGTAGTCCGGACCTGGGGGGGAGCACAGATACGCAGTATTTT.

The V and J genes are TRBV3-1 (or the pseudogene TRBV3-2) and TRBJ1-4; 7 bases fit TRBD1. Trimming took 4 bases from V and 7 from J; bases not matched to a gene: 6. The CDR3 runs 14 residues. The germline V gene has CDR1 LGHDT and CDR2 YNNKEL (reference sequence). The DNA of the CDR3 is TGTGCCAGCAGCCCCCCCAGGGGGAGTGAAAAACTGTTTTTT. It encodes CASSPPRGSEKLFF.

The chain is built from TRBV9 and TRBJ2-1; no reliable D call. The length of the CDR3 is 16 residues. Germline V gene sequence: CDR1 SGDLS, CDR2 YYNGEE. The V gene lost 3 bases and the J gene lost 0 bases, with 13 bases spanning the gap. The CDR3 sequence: CASSALDKSSYNEQFF. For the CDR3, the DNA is TGTGCCAGCAGCGCATTAGACAAAAGCTCCTACAATGAGCAGTTCTTC.

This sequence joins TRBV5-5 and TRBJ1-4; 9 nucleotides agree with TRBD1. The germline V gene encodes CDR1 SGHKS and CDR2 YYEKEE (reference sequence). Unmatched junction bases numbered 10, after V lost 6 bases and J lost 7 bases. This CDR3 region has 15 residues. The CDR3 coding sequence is TGTGCCAGCACGGGACAGGGTCTCAGAAGTGAAAAACTGTTTTTT. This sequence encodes CASTGQGLRSEKLFF.

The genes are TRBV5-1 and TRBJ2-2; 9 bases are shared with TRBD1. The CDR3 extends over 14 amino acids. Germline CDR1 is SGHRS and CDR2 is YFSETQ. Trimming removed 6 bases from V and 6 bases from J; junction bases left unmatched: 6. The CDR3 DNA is TGCGCCAGCACCGAGGGACAGGGACCCGGGGAGCTGTTTTTT. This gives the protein CASTEGQGPGELFF.

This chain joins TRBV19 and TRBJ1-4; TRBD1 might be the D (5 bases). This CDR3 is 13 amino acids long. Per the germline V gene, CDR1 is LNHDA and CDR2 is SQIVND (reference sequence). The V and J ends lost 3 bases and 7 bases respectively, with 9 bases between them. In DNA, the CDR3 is TGTGCCAGTAGTATTGCGGGGGTTGAAAAACTGTTTTTT. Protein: CASSIAGVEKLFF.

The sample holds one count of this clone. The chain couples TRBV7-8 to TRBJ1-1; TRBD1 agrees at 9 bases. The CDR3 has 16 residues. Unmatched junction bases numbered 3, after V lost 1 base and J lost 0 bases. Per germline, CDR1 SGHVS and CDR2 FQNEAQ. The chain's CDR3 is CASSLGTGAMNTEAFF. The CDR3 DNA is TGTGCCAGCAGCTTAGGGACAGGGGCCATGAACACTGAAGCTTTCTTT.

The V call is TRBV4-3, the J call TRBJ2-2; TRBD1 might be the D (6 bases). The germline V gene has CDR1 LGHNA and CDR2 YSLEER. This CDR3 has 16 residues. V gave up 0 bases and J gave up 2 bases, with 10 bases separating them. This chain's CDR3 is CASSQDPRGNTGELFF. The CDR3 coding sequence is TGCGCCAGCAGCCAAGATCCCAGGGGAAACACCGGGGAGCTGTTTTTT.

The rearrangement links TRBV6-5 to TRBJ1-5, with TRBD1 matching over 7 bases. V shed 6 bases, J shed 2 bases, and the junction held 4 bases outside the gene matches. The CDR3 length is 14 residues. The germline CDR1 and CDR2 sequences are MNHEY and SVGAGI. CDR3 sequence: CASSFDRGNQPQHF. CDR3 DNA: TGTGCCAGCAGCTTTGACAGGGGCAATCAGCCCCAGCATTTT.

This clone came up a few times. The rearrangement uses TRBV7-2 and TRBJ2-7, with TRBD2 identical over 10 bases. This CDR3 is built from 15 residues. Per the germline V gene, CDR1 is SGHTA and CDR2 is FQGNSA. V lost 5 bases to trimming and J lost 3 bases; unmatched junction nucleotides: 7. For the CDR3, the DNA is TGTGCCAGCAGCAGAGGACTAGCGGTGGGCTACGAGCAGTACTTC. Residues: CASSRGLAVGYEQYF.

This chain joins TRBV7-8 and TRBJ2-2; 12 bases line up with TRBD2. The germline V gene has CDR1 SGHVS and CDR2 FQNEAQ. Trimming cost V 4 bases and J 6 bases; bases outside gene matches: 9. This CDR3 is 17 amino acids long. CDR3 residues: CASSSSSGGAVAGELFF. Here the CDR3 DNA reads TGTGCCAGCAGCTCGTCTAGCGGGGGGGCCGTCGCCGGGGAGCTGTTTTTT.

CDR3: CASHRDRGSYGYTF. In DNA form, the CDR3 reads TGTGCCAGCCACCGGGACAGGGGTAGCTATGGCTACACCTTC. V is TRBV28 and J is TRBJ1-2; 10 positions agree with TRBD1. CDR1 and CDR2 from the germline V gene are MDHEN and SYDVKM. The CDR3 runs 14 residues. V shed 8 bases and J 4 bases; nucleotides not matched to a gene: 7.

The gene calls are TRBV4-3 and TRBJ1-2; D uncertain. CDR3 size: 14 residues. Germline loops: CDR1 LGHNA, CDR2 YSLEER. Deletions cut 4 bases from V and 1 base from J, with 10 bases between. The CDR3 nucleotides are TGCGCCAGCAGCCCCGACGCGGATAACTATGGCTACACCTTC. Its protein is CASSPDADNYGYTF.